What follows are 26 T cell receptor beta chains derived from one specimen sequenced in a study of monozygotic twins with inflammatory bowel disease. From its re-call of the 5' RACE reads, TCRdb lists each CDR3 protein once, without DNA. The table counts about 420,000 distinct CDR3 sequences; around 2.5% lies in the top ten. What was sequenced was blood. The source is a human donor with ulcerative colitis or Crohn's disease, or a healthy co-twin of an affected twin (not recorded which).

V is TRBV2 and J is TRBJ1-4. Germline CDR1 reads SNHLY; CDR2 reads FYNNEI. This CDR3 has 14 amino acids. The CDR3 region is CASSPATTNEKLFF. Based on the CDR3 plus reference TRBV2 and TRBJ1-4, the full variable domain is EPEVTQTPSHQVTQMGQEVILRCVPISNHLYFYWYRQILGQKVEFLVSFYNNEISEKSEIFDDQFSVERPDGSNFTLKIRSTKLEDSAMYFCASSPATTNEKLFFGSGTQLSVL.

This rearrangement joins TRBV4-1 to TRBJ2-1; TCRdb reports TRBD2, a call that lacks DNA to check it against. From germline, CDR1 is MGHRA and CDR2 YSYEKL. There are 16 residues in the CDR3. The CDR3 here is CASSQGRTSGYNEQFF.

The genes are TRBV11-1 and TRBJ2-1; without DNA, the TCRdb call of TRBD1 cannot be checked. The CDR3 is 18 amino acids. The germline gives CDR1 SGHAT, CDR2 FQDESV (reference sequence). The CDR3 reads CASSLGPGTGPSYNEQFF.

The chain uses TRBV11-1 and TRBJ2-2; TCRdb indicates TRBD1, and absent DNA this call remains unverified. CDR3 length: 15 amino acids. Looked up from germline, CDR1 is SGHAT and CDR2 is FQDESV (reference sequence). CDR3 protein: CASSLNDRGTGELFF.

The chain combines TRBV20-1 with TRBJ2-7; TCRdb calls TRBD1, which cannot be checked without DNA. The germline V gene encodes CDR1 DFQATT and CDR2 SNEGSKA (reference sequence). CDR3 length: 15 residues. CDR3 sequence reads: CSAGRGSQGSGEQYF.

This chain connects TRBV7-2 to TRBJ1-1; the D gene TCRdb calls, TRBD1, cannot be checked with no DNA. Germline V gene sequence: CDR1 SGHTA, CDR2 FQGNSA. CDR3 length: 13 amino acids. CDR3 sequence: CASNYRPGTGAFF.

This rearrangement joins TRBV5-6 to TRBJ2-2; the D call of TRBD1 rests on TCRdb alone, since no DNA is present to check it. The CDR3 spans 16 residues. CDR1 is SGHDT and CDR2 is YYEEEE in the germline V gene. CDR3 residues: CASTTRTGLNTGELFF. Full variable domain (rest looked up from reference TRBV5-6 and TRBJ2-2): DAGVTQSPTHLIKTRGQQVTLRCSPKSGHDTVSWYQQALGQGPQFIFQYYEEEERQRGNFPDRFSGHQFPNYSSELNVNALLLGDSALYLCASTTRTGLNTGELFFGEGSRLTVL.

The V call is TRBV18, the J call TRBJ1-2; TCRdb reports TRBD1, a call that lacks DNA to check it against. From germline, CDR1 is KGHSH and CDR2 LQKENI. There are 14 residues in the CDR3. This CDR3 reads CASSPIGADYGYTF.

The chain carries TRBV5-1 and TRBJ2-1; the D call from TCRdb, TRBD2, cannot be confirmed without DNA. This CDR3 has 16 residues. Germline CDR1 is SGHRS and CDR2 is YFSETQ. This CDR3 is CASSGRTSGGYNEQFF.

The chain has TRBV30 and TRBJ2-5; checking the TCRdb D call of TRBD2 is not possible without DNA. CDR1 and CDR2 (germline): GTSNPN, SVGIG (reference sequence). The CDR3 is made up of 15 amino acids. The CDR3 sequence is CAWSSSGKYQETQYF.

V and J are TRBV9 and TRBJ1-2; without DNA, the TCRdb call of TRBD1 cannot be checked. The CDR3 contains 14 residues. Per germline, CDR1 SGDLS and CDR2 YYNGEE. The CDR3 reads CASSSGTDPYGYTF. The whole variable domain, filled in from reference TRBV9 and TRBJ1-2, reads DSGVTQTPKHLITATGQRVTLRCSPRSGDLSVYWYQQSLDQGLQFLIQYYNGEERAKGNILERFSAQQFPDLHSELNLSSLELGDSALYFCASSSGTDPYGYTFGSGTRLTVV.

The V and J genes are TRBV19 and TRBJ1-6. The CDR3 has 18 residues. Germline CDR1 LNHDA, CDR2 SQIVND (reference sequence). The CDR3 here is CASSISGQPNFLNSPLHF. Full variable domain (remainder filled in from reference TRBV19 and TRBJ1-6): DGGITQSPKYLFRKEGQNVTLSCEQNLNHDAMYWYRQDPGQGLRLIYYSQIVNDFQKGDIAEGYSVSREKKESFPLTVTSAQKNPTAFYLCASSISGQPNFLNSPLHFGNGTRLTVT.

The CDR3 here is CASSPQSSSYNEQFF. This chain joins TRBV7-9 and TRBJ2-1. This CDR3 has 15 residues. Germline V lookup: CDR1 SEHNR, CDR2 FQNEAQ (reference sequence).

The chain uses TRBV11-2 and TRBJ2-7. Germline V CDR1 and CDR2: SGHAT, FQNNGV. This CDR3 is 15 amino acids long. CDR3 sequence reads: CASSLSRVPTYEQYF.

CDR3 residues: CASSPPGGEFNTIYF. V usage is TRBV6-1 and J usage is TRBJ1-3. CDR3 length: 15 amino acids. Germline assignment: CDR1 MNHNS and CDR2 SASEGT.

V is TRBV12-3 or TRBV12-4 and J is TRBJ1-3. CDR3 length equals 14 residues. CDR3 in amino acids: CASGEQGSGNTIYF.

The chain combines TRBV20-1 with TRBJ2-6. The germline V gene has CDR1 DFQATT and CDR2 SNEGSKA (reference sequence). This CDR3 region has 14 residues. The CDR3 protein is CSAEGSSGANVLTF.

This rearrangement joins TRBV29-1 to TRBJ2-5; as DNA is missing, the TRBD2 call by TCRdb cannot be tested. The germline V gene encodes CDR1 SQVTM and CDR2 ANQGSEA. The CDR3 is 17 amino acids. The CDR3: CSIEDWGGLAGGETQYF.

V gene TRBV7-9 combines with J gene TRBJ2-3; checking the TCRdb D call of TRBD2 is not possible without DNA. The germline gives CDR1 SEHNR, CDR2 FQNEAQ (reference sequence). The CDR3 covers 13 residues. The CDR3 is CASMGGLTDTQYF.

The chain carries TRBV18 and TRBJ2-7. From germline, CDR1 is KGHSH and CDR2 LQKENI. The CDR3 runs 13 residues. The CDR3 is CASSPFGAYEQYF.

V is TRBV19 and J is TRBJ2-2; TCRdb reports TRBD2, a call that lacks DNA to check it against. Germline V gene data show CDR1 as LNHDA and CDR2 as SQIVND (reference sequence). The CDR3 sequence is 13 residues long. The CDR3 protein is CASSKGDTGELFF.

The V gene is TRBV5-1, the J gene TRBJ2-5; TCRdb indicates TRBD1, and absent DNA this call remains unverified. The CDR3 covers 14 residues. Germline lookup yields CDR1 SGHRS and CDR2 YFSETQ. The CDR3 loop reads CASSGGTAKETQYF. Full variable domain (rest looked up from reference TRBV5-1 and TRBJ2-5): KAGVTQTPRYLIKTRGQQVTLSCSPISGHRSVSWYQQTPGQGLQFLFEYFSETQRNKGNFPGRFSGRQFSNSRSEMNVSTLELGDSALYLCASSGGTAKETQYFGPGTRLLVL.

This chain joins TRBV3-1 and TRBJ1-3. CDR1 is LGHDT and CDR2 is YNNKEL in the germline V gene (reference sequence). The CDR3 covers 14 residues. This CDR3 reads CASSQDPLGNTIYF.

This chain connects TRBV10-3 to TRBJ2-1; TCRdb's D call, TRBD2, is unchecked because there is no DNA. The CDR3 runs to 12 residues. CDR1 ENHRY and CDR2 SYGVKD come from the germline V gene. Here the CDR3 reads CAIKGNGNEQFF.

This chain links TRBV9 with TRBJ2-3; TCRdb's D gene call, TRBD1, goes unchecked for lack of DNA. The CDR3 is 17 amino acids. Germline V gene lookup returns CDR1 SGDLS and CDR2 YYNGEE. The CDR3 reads CASSVGDGGPSTDTQYF.

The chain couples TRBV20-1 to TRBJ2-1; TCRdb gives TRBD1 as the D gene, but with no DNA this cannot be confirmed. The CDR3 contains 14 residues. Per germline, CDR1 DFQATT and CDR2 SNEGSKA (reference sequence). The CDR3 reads CSARDADSYNEQFF.